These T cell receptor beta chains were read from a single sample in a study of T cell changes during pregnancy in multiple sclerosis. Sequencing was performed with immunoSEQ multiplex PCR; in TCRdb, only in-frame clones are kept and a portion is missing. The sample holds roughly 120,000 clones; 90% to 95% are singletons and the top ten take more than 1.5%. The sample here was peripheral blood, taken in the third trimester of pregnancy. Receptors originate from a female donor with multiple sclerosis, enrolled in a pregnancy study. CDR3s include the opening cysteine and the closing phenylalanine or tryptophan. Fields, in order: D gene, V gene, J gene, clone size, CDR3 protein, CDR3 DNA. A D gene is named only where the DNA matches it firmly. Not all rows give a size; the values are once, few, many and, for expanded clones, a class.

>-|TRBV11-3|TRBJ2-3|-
CASSLTFGRDTQYF
TGTGCCAGCAGCTTAACTTTTGGGAGGGATACGCAGTATTTT
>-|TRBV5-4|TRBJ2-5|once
CASSPRGAVETQYF
TGTGCCAGCAGCCCCCGCGGGGCGGTAGAGACCCAGTACTTC
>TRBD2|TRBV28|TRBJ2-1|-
CASSSSSGRNEQFF
TGTGCCAGCAGTTCCTCTAGCGGGAGGAATGAGCAGTTCTTC
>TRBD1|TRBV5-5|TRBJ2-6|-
CASSSGQGSGANVLTF
TGTGCCAGCAGCTCGGGACAGGGATCTGGGGCCAACGTCCTGACTTTC
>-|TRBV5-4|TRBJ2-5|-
CASSLAGRASQETQYF
TGTGCCAGCAGCTTGGCCGGGCGGGCGTCCCAAGAGACCCAGTACTTC
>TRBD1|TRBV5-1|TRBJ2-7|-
CASTNGGQGPYEQYF
TGCGCCAGCACAAACGGGGGACAGGGCCCCTACGAGCAGTACTTC
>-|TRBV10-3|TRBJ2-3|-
CAISEGSGVTDTQYF
TGTGCCATCAGTGAAGGGTCGGGAGTGACAGATACGCAGTATTTT
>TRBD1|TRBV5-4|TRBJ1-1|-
CASSHAGQGNTEAFF
TGTGCCAGCAGCCACGCGGGACAGGGGAACACTGAAGCTTTCTTT
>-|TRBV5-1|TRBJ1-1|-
CASSLGGPVEAFF
TGCGCCAGCAGCTTGGGGGGGCCGGTTGAAGCTTTCTTT
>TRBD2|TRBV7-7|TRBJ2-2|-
CASSLTSGNTGELFF
TGTGCCAGCAGTCTGACTAGCGGAAACACCGGGGAGCTGTTTTTT
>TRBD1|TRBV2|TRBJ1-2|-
CASTLGTGVGGYTF
TGTGCCAGCACCCTCGGGACAGGGGTGGGGGGCTACACCTTC
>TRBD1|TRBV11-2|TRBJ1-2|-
CASSLGQGARRGGYTF
TGTGCCAGCAGCCTAGGACAGGGGGCCCGTCGGGGAGGCTACACCTTC
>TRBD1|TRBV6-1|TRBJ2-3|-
CASSADRTGNTDTQYF
TGTGCCAGCAGTGCCGACCGGACAGGGAACACAGATACGCAGTATTTT
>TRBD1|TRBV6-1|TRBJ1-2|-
CASSERGTGAPGTNYGYTF
TGTGCCAGCAGTGAACGGGGGACAGGGGCTCCTGGAACCAACTATGGCTACACCTTC
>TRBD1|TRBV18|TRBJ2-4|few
CASSPPTGVAKNIQYF
TGTGCCAGCTCACCACCCACAGGGGTAGCCAAAAACATTCAGTACTTC
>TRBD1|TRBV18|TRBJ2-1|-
CASSLQGNYNEQFF
TGTGCCAGCTCACTACAGGGGAACTACAATGAGCAGTTCTTC
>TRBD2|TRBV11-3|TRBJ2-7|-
CASSSSRGRSSYEQYF
TGTGCCAGCAGCTCCTCTCGCGGGAGGTCATCCTACGAGCAGTACTTC
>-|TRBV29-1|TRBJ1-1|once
CSVSSGGGYTEAFF
TGCAGCGTCTCCAGCGGGGGGGGATATACTGAAGCTTTCTTT
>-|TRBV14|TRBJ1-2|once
CASSQFDSLAGGYTF
TGTGCCAGCAGCCAATTCGACTCCCTAGCTGGGGGCTACACCTTC
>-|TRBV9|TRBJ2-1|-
CASSVDGLPTNEQFF
TGTGCCAGCAGCGTAGATGGACTGCCGACAAATGAGCAGTTCTTC
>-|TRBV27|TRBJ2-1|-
CASSETWANNEQFF
TGTGCCAGCAGTGAAACATGGGCTAACAATGAGCAGTTCTTC
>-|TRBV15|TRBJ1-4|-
CATSYLLGASNEKLFF
TGTGCCACCAGCTATCTCCTGGGGGCCTCTAATGAAAAACTGTTTTTT
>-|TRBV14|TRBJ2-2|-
CASSRSRTGELFF
TGTGCCAGCAGCAGATCTAGGACCGGGGAGCTGTTTTTT
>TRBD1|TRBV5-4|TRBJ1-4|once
CASSLPGQGGEKLFF
TGTGCCAGCAGCTTGCCGGGACAGGGAGGTGAAAAACTGTTTTTT
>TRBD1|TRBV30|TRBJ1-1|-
CACGQGMNTEAFF
TGTGCCTGCGGACAGGGAATGAACACTGAAGCTTTCTTT
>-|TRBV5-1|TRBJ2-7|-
CASSLIQSALYEQYF
TGCGCCAGCAGCTTGATACAGAGTGCTCTCTACGAGCAGTACTTC
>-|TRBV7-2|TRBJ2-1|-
CASSLVRDNEQFF
TGTGCCAGCAGCTTAGTCAGGGACAATGAGCAGTTCTTC